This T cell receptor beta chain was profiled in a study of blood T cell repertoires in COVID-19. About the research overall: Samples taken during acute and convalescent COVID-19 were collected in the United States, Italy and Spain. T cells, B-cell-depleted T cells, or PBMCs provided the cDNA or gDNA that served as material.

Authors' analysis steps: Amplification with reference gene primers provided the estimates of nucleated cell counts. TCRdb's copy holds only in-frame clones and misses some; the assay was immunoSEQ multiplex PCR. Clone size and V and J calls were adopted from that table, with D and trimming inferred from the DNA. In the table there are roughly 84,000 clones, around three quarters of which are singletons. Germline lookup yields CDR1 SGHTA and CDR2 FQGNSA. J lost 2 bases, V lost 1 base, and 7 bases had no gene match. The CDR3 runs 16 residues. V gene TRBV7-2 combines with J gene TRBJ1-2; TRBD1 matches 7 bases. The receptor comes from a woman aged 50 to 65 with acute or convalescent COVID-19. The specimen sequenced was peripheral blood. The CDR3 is CASSLGGTAINYGYTF. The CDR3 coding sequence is TGTGCCAGCAGCTTAGGAGGGACAGCCATAAACTATGGCTACACCTTC.